This T cell receptor beta chain was identified in a study of response to subunit inactivated influenza vaccine. Study conclusions and caveats: Authors suggested that a seasonal influenza vaccination recruits few new T cells each time.

The CDR3 extends over 17 amino acids. The V gene end was trimmed by 2 bases and the J gene end by 0 bases; junction bases not matched to a gene: 6. The V gene's germline CDR1 is LGHNA and CDR2 YNFKEQ. A remark on this clonotype: Its antigen remains unknown.

TCRdb reprocessed the RT-PCR reads via MiXCR and lists one record per CDR3 protein. Of fewer than 550,000 distinct CDR3 sequences in the sample, over 25% were seen once. V and J are TRBV4-2 and TRBJ2-3; 9 bases line up with TRBD2. This sequence originates from a man aged 50 to 59 who received an inactivated influenza vaccine. The material was CD4+ T cells sorted from PBMCs, obtained around 5 days after vaccination. CDR3 DNA: TGTGCCAGCAGCCAATACGCTAGCGGGGCTAGCACAGATACGCAGTATTTT. It specifies CASSQYASGASTDTQYF.